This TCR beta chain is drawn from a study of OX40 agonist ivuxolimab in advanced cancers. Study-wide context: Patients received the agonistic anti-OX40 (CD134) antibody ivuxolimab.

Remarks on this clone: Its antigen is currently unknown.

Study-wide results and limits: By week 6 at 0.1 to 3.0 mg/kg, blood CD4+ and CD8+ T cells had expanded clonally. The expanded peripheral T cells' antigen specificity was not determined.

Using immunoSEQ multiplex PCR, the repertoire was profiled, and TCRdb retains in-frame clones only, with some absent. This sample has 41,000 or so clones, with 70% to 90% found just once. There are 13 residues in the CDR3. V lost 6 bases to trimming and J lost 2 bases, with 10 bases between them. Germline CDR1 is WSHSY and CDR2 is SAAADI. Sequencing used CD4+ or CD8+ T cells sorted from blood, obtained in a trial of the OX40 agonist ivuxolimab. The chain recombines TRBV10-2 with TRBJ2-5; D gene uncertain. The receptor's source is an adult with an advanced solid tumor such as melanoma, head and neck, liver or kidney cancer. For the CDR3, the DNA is TGCGCCAGCAGGACGGCATGGCAAGAGACCCAGTACTTC. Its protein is CASRTAWQETQYF.